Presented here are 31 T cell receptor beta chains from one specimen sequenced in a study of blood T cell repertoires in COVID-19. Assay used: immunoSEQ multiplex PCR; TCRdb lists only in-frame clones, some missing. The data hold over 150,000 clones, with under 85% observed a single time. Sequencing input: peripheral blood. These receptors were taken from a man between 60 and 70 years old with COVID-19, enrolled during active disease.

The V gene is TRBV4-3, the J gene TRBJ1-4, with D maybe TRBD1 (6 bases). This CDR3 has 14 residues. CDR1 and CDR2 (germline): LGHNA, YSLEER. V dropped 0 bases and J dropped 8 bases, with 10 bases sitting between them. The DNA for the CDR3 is TGCGCCAGCAGCCAAGATACAGGGCCCGAAAAACTGTTTTTT. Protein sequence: CASSQDTGPEKLFF.

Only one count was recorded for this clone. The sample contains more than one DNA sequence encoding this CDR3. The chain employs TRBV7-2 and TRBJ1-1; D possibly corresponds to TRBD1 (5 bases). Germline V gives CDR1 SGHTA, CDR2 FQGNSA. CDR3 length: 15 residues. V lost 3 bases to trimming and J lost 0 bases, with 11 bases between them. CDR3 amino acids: CASSLGGTMNTEAFF. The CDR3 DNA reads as TGTGCCAGCAGCTTGGGGGGGACTATGAACACTGAAGCTTTCTTT.

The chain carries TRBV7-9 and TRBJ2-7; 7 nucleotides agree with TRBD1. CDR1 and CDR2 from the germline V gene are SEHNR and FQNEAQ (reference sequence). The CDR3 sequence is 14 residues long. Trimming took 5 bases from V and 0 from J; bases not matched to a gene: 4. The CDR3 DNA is TGTGCCAGCAGCGACAGGGCGTACTCCTACGAGCAGTACTTC. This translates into CASSDRAYSYEQYF.

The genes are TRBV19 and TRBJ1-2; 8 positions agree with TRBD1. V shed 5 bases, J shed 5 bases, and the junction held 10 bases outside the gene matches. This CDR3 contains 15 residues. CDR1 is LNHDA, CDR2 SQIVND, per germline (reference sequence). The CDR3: CASSASTGAFYGYTF. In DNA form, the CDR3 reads TGTGCCAGTAGTGCCTCGACAGGGGCCTTTTATGGCTACACCTTC.

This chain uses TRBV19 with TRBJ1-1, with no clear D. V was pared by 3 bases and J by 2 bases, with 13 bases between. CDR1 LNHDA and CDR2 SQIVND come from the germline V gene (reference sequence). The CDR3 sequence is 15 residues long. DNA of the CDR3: TGTGCCAGTAGTATGATCCGGGGAGGAAACACTGAAGCTTTCTTT. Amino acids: CASSMIRGGNTEAFF.

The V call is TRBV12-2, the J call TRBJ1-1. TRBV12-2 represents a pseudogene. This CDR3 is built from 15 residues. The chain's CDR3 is CASRSGGREATEAFF. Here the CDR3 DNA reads TGTGCAAGTCGCTCCGGGGGGAGGGAAGCGACTGAAGCTTTCTTT.

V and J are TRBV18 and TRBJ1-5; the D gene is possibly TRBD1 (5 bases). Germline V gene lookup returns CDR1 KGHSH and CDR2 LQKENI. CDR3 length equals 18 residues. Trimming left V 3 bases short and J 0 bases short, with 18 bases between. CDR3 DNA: TGTGCCAGCTCACCTGTCCGGAGACAGCTTGATAGCAATCAGCCCCAGCATTTT. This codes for CASSPVRRQLDSNQPQHF.

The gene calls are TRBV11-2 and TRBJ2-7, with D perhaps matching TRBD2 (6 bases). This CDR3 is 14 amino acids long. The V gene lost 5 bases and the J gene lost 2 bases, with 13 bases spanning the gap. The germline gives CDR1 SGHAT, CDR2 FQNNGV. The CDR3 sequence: CASSVSSAAYEQYF. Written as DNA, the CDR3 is TGTGCCAGCAGCGTTTCTAGCGCCGCCTACGAGCAGTACTTC.

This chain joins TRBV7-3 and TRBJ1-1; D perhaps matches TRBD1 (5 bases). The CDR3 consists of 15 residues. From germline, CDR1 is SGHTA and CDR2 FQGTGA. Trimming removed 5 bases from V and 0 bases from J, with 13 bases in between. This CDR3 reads CASSPEGTLNTEAFF. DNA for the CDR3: TGTGCCAGCAGCCCGGAGGGGACTTTGAACACTGAAGCTTTCTTT.

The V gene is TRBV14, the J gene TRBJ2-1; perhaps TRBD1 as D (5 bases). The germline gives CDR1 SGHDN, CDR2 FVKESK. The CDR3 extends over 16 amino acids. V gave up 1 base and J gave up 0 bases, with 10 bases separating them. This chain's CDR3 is CASSQGTPSSYNEQFF. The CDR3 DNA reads TGTGCCAGCAGCCAAGGGACACCGAGCTCCTACAATGAGCAGTTCTTC.

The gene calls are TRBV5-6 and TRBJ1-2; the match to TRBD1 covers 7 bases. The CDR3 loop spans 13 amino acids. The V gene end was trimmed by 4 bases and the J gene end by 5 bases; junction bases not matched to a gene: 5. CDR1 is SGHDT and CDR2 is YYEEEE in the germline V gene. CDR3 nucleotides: TGTGCCAGCAGCACCGACAGGGAGTATGGCTACACCTTC. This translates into CASSTDREYGYTF. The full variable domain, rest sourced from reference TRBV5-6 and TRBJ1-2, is DAGVTQSPTHLIKTRGQQVTLRCSPKSGHDTVSWYQQALGQGPQFIFQYYEEEERQRGNFPDRFSGHQFPNYSSELNVNALLLGDSALYLCASSTDREYGYTFGSGTRLTVV.

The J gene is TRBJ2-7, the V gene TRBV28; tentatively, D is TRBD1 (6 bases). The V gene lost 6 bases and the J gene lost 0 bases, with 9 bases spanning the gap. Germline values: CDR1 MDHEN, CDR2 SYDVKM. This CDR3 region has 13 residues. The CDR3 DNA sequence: TGTGCCAGCAGCCGACAGGACTCCTACGAGCAGTACTTC. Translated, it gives CASSRQDSYEQYF.

CDR3 DNA sequence: TGTGCCAGCAGTGCTACCGGGACAGGAAATGAAAAACTGTTTTTT. Translated: CASSATGTGNEKLFF. The chain carries TRBV6-4 and TRBJ1-4; TRBD1 matches 8 bases. Germline CDR1 reads MRHNA; CDR2 reads SNTAGT. The CDR3 totals 15 residues. V lost 4 bases to trimming and J lost 5 bases; unmatched junction nucleotides: 6.

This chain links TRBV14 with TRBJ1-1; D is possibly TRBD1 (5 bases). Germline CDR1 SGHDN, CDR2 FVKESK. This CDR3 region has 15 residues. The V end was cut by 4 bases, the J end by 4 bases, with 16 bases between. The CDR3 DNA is TGTGCCAGCAGCCCCTACAGGACCTTGGGCACTGAAGCTTTCTTT. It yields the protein CASSPYRTLGTEAFF.

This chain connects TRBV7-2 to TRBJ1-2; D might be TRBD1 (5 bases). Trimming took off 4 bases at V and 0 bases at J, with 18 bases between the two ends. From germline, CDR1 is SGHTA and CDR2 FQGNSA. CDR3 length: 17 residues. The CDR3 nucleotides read TGTGCCAGCAGCTCAACCCTTGCAGGACAAGCTAACTATGGCTACACCTTC. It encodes CASSSTLAGQANYGYTF. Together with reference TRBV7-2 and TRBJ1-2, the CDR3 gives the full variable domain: GAGVSQSPSNKVTEKGKDVELRCDPISGHTALYWYRQSLGQGLEFLIYFQGNSAPDKSGLPSDRFSAERTGGSVSTLTIQRTQQEDSAVYLCASSSTLAGQANYGYTFGSGTRLTVV.

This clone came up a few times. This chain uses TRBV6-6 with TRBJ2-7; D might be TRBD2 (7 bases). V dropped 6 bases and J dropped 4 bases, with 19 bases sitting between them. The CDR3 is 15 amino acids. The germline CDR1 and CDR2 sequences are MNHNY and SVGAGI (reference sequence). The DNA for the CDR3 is TGTGCCAGCAGGGAAGGGAGTGGGGGGGCTTACGAGCAGTACTTC. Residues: CASREGSGGAYEQYF.

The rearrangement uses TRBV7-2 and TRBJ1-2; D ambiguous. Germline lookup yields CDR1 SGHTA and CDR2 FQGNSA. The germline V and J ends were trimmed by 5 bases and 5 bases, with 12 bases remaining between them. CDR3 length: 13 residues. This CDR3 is CASSHDKMYGYTF. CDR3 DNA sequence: TGTGCCAGCAGCCACGACAAGATGTATGGCTACACCTTC.

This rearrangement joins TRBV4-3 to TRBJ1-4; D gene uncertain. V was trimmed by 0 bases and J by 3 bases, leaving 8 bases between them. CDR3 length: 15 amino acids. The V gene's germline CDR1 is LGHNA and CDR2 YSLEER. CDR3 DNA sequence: TGCGCCAGCAGCCAAGATGCCCAGGCTAATGAAAAACTGTTTTTT. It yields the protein CASSQDAQANEKLFF.

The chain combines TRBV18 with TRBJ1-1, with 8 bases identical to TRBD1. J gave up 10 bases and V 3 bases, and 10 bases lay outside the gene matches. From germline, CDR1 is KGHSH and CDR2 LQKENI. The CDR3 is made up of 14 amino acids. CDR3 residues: CASSPPPGQGGAFF. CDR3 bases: TGTGCCAGCTCACCCCCTCCAGGACAGGGAGGAGCTTTCTTT.

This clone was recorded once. The CDR3 bases are TGTGCCATCACGGCGGGCACCCACTATGGCTACACCTTC. Protein product: CAITAGTHYGYTF. This chain uses TRBV10-3 with TRBJ1-2; D unresolved. V dropped 7 bases and J dropped 3 bases, with 12 bases sitting between them. Germline CDR1 is ENHRY and CDR2 is SYGVKD. CDR3 length equals 13 residues.

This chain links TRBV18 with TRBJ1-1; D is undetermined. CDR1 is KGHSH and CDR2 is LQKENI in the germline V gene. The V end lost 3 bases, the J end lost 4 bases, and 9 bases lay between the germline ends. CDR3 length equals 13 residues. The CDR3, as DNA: TGTGCCAGCTCACCTTCGGAGGGCACTGAAGCTTTCTTT. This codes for CASSPSEGTEAFF.

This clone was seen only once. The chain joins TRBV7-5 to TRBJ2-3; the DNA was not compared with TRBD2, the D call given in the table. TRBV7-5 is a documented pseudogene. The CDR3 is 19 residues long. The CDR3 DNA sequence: TGTGCCAGAAGCTTAGCCACTTGGGTCGGGGGGGTTAGCACAGATACGCAGTATTTT. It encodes CARSLATWVGGVSTDTQYF.

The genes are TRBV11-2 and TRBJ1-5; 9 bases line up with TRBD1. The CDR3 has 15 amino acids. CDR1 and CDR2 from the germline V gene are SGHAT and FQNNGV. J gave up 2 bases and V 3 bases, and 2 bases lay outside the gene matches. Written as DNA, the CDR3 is TGTGCCAGCAGCTTGGGGGACAGGGGCAATCAGCCCCAGCATTTT. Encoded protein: CASSLGDRGNQPQHF.

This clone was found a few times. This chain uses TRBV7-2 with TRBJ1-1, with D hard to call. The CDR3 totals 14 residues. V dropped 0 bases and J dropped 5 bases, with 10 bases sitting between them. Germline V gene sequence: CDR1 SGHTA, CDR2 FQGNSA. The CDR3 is CASSLANRVTEAFF. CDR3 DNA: TGTGCCAGCAGCTTAGCTAACCGAGTAACTGAAGCTTTCTTT.

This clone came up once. Written as DNA, the CDR3 is TGCGCCAGCCCGGGACAGTCTACGGAGTACTTC. Protein: CASPGQSTEYF. This sequence joins TRBV10-1 and TRBJ2-7, with 7 bases aligning to TRBD1. Germline CDR1 reads WNHNN; CDR2 reads SYGVQD (reference sequence). The CDR3 runs 11 residues. V dropped 8 bases and J dropped 11; count of bases not matched to a gene: 9.

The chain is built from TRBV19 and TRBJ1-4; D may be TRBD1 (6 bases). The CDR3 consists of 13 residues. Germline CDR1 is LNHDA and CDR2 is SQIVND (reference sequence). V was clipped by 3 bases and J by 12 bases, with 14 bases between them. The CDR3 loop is CASSINRAEQLFF. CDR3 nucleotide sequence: TGTGCCAGTAGTATTAACAGGGCCGAACAACTGTTTTTT.

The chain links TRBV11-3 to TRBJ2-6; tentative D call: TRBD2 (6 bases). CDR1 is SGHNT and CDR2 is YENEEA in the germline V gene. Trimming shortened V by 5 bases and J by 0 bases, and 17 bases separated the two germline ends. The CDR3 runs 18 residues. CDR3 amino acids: CASSPGRTVLSGANVLTF. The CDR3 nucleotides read TGTGCCAGCAGCCCTGGGAGGACGGTTCTCTCTGGGGCCAACGTCCTGACTTTC.

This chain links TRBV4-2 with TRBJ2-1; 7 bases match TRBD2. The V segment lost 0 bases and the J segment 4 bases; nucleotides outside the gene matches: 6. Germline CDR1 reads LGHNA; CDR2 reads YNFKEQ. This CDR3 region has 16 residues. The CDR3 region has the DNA TGTGCCAGCAGCCAAGAATCTAGCGGTCCGTACAATGAGCAGTTCTTC. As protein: CASSQESSGPYNEQFF.

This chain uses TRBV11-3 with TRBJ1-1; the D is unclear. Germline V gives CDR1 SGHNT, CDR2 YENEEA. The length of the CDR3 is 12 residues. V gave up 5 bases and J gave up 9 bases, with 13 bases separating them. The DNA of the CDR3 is TGTGCCAGCAGCCCAAGTGAGGGAAAAGCTTTCTTT. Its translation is CASSPSEGKAFF. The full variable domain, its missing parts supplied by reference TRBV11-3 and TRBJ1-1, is EAGVVQSPRYKIIEKKQPVAFWCNPISGHNTLYWYLQNLGQGPELLIRYENEEAVDDSQLPKDRFSAERLKGVDSTLKIQPAELGDSAVYLCASSPSEGKAFFGQGTRLTVV.

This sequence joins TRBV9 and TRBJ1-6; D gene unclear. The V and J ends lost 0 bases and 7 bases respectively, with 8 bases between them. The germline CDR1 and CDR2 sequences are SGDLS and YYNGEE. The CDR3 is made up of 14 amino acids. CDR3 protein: CASSVETVNSPLHF. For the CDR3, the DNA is TGTGCCAGCAGCGTAGAAACAGTCAATTCACCCCTCCACTTT.

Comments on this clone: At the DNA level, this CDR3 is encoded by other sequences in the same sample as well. This CDR3 reads CASSTGTSSGNTIYF. In DNA form, the CDR3 reads TGTGCCAGCAGCACTGGGACATCCTCTGGAAACACCATATATTTT. J is TRBJ1-3 and V is TRBV5-4, with D possibly matching TRBD1 (6 bases). Germline CDR1 SGHNT, CDR2 YYREEE (reference sequence). V was trimmed by 4 bases and J by 0 bases, leaving 11 bases between them. The CDR3 sequence is 15 residues long. Combining the CDR3 with reference TRBV5-4 and TRBJ1-3 gives the whole variable domain ETGVTQSPTHLIKTRGQQVTLRCSSQSGHNTVSWYQQALGQGPQFIFQYYREEENGRGNFPPRFSGLQFPNYSSELNVNALELDDSALYLCASSTGTSSGNTIYFGEGSWLTVV.